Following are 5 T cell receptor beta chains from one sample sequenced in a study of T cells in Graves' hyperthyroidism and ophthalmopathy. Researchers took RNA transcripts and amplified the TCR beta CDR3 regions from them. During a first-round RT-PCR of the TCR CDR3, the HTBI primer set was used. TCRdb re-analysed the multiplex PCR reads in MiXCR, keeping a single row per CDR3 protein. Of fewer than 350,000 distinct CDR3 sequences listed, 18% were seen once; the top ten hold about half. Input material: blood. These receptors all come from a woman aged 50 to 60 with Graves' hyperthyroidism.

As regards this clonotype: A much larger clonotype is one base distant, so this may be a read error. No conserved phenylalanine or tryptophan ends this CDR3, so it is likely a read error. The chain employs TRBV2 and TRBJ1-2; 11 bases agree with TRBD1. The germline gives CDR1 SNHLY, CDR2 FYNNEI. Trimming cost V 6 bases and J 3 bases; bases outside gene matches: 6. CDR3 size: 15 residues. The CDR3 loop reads CASRGQGGIDYGYTL. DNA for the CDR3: TGTGCCAGCAGGGGACAGGGGGGAATTGACTATGGCTACACCCTC.

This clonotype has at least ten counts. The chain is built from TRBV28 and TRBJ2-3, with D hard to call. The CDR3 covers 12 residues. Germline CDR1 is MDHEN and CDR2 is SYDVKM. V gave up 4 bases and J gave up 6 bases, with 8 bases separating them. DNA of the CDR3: TGTGCCAGCAGTTCCTATTGGGATACGCAGTATTTT. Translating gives CASSSYWDTQYF.

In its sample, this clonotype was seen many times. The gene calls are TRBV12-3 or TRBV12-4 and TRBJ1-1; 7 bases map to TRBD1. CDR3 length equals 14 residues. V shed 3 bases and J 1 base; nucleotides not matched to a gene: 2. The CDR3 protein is CASSFWDRNTEAFF. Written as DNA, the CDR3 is TGTGCCAGCAGTTTTTGGGACAGGAACACTGAAGCTTTCTTT.

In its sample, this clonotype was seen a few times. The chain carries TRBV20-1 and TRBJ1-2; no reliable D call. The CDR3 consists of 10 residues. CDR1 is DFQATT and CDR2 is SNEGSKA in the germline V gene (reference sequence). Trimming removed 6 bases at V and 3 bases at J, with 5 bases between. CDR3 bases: TGCAGTGCCGGGGACTATGGCTACACCTTC. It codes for CSAGDYGYTF.

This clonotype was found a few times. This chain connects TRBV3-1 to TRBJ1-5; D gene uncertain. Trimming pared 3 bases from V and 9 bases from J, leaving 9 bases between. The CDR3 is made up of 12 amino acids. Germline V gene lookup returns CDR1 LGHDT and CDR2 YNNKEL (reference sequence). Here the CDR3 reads CASSHRGTPQHF. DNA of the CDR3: TGTGCCAGCAGCCACCGGGGAACGCCCCAGCATTTT.